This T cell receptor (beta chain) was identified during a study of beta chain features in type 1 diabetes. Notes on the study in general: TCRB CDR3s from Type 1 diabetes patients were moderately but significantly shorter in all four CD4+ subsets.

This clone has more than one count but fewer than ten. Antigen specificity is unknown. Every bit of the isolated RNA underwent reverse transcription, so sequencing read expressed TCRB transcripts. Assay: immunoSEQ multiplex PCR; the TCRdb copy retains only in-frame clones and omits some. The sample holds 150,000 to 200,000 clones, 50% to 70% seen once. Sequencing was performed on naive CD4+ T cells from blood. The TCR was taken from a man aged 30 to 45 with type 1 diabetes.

As DNA, the CDR3 is TGTGCCAGCAGGACATCTCCGGATGAAAAACTGTTTTTT. Its protein product is CASRTSPDEKLFF. This chain uses TRBV25-1 with TRBJ1-4; no reliable D call. Trimming took 6 bases from V and 6 from J, leaving 11 bases between them. Germline CDR1 reads MGHDK; CDR2 reads SYGVNS. The CDR3 is 13 residues long.